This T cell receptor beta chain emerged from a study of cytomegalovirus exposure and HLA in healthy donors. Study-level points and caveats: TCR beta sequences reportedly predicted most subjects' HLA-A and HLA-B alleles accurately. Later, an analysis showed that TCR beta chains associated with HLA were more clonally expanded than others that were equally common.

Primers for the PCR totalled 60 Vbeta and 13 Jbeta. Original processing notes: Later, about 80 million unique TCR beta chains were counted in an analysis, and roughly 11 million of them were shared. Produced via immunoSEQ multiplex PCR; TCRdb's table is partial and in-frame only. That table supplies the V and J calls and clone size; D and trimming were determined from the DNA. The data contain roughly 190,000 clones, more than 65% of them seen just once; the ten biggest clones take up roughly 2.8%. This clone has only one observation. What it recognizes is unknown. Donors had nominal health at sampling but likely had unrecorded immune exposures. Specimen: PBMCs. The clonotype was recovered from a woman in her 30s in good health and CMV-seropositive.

The CDR3 DNA sequence: TGTGCCAGCTCACCCCTCGGGGTCCGCCAAGAGACCCAGTACTTC. Encoded protein: CASSPLGVRQETQYF. The chain recombines TRBV18 with TRBJ2-5; TRBD2 is a possible D gene (5 bases). CDR1 KGHSH and CDR2 LQKENI come from the germline V gene. The CDR3 has 15 amino acids. V shed 3 bases and J shed 1 base, with 12 bases lying between them. The full variable domain, completed using reference TRBV18 and TRBJ2-5, is NAGVMQNPRHLVRRRGQEARLRCSPMKGHSHVYWYRQLPEEGLKFMVYLQKENIIDESGMPKERFSAEFPKEGPSILRIQQVVRGDSAAYFCASSPLGVRQETQYFGPGTRLLVL.